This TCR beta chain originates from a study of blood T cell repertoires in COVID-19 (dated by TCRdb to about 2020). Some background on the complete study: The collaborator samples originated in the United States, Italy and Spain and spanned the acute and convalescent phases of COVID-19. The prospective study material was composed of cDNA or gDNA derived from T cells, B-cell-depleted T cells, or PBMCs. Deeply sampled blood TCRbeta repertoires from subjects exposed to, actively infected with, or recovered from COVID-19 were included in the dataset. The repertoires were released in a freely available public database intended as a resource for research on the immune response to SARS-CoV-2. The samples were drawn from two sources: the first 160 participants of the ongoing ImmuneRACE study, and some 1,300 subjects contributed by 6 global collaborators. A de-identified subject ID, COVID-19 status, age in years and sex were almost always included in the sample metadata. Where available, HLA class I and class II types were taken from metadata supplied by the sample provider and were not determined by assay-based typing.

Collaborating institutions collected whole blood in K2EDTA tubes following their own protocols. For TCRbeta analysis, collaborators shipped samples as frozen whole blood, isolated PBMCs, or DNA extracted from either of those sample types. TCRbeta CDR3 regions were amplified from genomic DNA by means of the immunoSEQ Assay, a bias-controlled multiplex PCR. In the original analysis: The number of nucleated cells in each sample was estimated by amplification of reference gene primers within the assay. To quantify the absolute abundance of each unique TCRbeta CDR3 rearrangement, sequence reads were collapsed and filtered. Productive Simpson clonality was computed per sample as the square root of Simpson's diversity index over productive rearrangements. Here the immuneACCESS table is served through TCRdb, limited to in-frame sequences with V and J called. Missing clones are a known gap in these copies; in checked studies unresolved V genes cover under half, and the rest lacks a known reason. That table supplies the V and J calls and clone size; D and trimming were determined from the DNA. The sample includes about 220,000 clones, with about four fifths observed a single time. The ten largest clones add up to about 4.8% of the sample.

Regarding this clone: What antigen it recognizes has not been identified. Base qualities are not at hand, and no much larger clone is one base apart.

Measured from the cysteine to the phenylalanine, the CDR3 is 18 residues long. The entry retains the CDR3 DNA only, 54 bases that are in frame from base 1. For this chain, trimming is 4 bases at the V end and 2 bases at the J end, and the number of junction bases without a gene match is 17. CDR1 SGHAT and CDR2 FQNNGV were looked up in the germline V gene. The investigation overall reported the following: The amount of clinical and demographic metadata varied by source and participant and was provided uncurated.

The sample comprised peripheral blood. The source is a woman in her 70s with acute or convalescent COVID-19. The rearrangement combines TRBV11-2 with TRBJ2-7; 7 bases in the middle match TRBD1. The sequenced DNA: TGTGCCAGCAGCTCTCGAGATCCGGGACAGTCCGCAACCTACGAGCAGTACTTC. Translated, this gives CASSSRDPGQSATYEQYF.